Listed below are T cell receptor beta chains from one sample, sequenced in a study of blood T cell repertoires in COVID-19. Generated by immunoSEQ multiplex PCR, the TCRdb table keeps only in-frame clones and is missing some. The table has 450,000 or so clones, 89% seen once; the top ten hold 0.9%. Sequenced sample: peripheral blood. The source is a man aged 18 to 29 with COVID-19, enrolled during active disease. CDR3s leave out the opening cysteine and the closing phenylalanine or tryptophan. The D gene is left open where the match is weak.

len: 11; d_gene: -; v_gene: TRBV2; j_gene: TRBJ1-2; CDR3aa: ASGGQFNYGYT
len: 13; d_gene: TRBD2; v_gene: TRBV30; j_gene: TRBJ2-7; CDR3aa: AWSEYSGSRYEQY
len: 12; d_gene: -; v_gene: TRBV15; j_gene: TRBJ1-2; CDR3aa: ATSRDLQGYGYT
len: 9; d_gene: -; v_gene: TRBV19; j_gene: TRBJ2-7; CDR3aa: ASTSAYEQY
len: 13; d_gene: -; v_gene: TRBV9; j_gene: TRBJ2-3; CDR3aa: ASSAGLGGADTQY
len: 12; d_gene: -; v_gene: TRBV2; j_gene: TRBJ2-5; CDR3aa: ASSESRSQETQY
len: 12; d_gene: -; v_gene: TRBV19; j_gene: TRBJ1-2; CDR3aa: ASSVSGALSGYT
len: 13; d_gene: TRBD2; v_gene: TRBV30; j_gene: TRBJ2-1; CDR3aa: AWVRGTSLHNEQF
len: 11; d_gene: -; v_gene: TRBV27; j_gene: TRBJ2-7; CDR3aa: ASSYRQSYEQY
len: 10; d_gene: -; v_gene: TRBV12-3/TRBV12-4; j_gene: TRBJ2-7; CDR3aa: ASSLARSEQY
len: 11; d_gene: -; v_gene: TRBV3-1/TRBV3-2; j_gene: TRBJ1-2; CDR3aa: ASSQKGAGGYT
len: 10; d_gene: -; v_gene: TRBV9; j_gene: TRBJ1-1; CDR3aa: ASSAGTTEAF
len: 10; d_gene: -; v_gene: TRBV15; j_gene: TRBJ1-2; CDR3aa: ATSRGAYGYT
len: 13; d_gene: -; v_gene: TRBV4-2; j_gene: TRBJ2-3; CDR3aa: ASSPGGTSTDTQY
len: 15; d_gene: -; v_gene: TRBV7-9; j_gene: TRBJ2-6; CDR3aa: AFNAGPNRSGANVLT
len: 13; d_gene: TRBD2; v_gene: TRBV7-2; j_gene: TRBJ2-1; CDR3aa: ASSILAGALNEQF
len: 13; d_gene: -; v_gene: TRBV3-1/TRBV3-2; j_gene: TRBJ2-5; CDR3aa: ASSQDWDYQETQY
len: 13; d_gene: TRBD2; v_gene: TRBV6-5; j_gene: TRBJ2-5; CDR3aa: ASSLGLAGQETQY
len: 16; d_gene: TRBD1; v_gene: TRBV3-1/TRBV3-2; j_gene: TRBJ1-5; CDR3aa: ASSQEETGEEPNQPQH
len: 14; d_gene: TRBD2; v_gene: TRBV11-2; j_gene: TRBJ2-2; CDR3aa: ASSWRGGRDTGELF
len: 13; d_gene: TRBD2; v_gene: TRBV19; j_gene: TRBJ2-2; CDR3aa: ASGGASGGTGELF
len: 12; d_gene: -; v_gene: TRBV5-1; j_gene: TRBJ1-1; CDR3aa: ASSSRGDGTEAF
len: 11; d_gene: -; v_gene: TRBV7-9; j_gene: TRBJ1-1; CDR3aa: ASSSSVGPEAF
len: 13; d_gene: -; v_gene: TRBV14; j_gene: TRBJ1-1; CDR3aa: ASSPSTGLNTEAF
len: 12; d_gene: -; v_gene: TRBV15; j_gene: TRBJ2-3; CDR3aa: ATSRDRGRDTQY
len: 13; d_gene: -; v_gene: TRBV19; j_gene: TRBJ2-7; CDR3aa: ASSIDPTFPYEQY
len: 15; d_gene: TRBD1; v_gene: TRBV5-1; j_gene: TRBJ2-1; CDR3aa: ASSWPRGRGTYNEQF
len: 14; d_gene: TRBD1; v_gene: TRBV6-1; j_gene: TRBJ2-2; CDR3aa: ASSERLRGLAGELF
len: 16; d_gene: -; v_gene: TRBV11-2; j_gene: TRBJ2-6; CDR3aa: ASSLDGGIRTGANVLT
len: 13; d_gene: -; v_gene: TRBV19; j_gene: TRBJ2-3; CDR3aa: ASRQGRRGTDTQY
len: 13; d_gene: -; v_gene: TRBV11-2; j_gene: TRBJ2-7; CDR3aa: ASSFDIEVAYEQY
len: 13; d_gene: TRBD1; v_gene: TRBV6-6; j_gene: TRBJ1-6; CDR3aa: ASSYPRTGDSPLH
len: 13; d_gene: -; v_gene: TRBV19; j_gene: TRBJ2-1; CDR3aa: ASSIRRESYNEQF
len: 11; d_gene: TRBD1; v_gene: TRBV7-8; j_gene: TRBJ2-5; CDR3aa: ASSSDRAETQY
len: 13; d_gene: -; v_gene: TRBV5-1; j_gene: TRBJ2-5; CDR3aa: ASSRGDQMGETQY
len: 11; d_gene: -; v_gene: TRBV5-8; j_gene: TRBJ1-2; CDR3aa: ATPLVLYYGYT
len: 11; d_gene: TRBD1; v_gene: TRBV11-3; j_gene: TRBJ1-1; CDR3aa: ASSTQGRVGAF
len: 14; d_gene: -; v_gene: TRBV25-1; j_gene: TRBJ2-1; CDR3aa: ASSGIGVSSYNEQF
len: 10; d_gene: -; v_gene: TRBV11-3; j_gene: TRBJ2-7; CDR3aa: ASSADRYEQY
len: 13; d_gene: TRBD1; v_gene: TRBV25-1; j_gene: TRBJ1-1; CDR3aa: ASSVGQPLDTEAF
len: 9; d_gene: -; v_gene: TRBV30; j_gene: TRBJ2-7; CDR3aa: AWSLSGEQY
len: 11; d_gene: -; v_gene: TRBV18; j_gene: TRBJ1-1; CDR3aa: ASSAKGGTEAF
len: 15; d_gene: TRBD2; v_gene: TRBV11-3; j_gene: TRBJ2-2; CDR3aa: ASSLGLAGGRTGELF
len: 14; d_gene: TRBD2; v_gene: TRBV18; j_gene: TRBJ2-1; CDR3aa: ASSPPGLAGINEQF
len: 12; d_gene: TRBD1; v_gene: TRBV6-5; j_gene: TRBJ1-5; CDR3aa: ASSLAGGNQPQH
len: 13; d_gene: -; v_gene: TRBV2; j_gene: TRBJ1-3; CDR3aa: ASSRAQGDGNTIY
len: 12; d_gene: -; v_gene: TRBV27; j_gene: TRBJ1-2; CDR3aa: ASSRNNRAHGYT
len: 12; d_gene: -; v_gene: TRBV7-2; j_gene: TRBJ2-5; CDR3aa: ASSLEAGEETQY
len: 14; d_gene: TRBD1; v_gene: TRBV7-9; j_gene: TRBJ1-4; CDR3aa: ASSRRQGQANEKLF
len: 14; d_gene: TRBD1; v_gene: TRBV9; j_gene: TRBJ1-2; CDR3aa: ASSVAGTGIPYGYT